Listed here is a single T cell receptor (beta chain). Germline CDR1 and CDR2: KGHDR and SFDVKD. The CDR3 runs 15 residues. V was trimmed by 4 bases and J by 2 bases, leaving 13 bases between them. This entry comes from a study of blood T cell repertoires in COVID-19. The age range of participants was roughly 18 to 90 years, with residence in about 25 US areas. Cohorts were assigned according to the clinical history that participants reported. During the 2 weeks before they entered the study, exposed participants had met someone with a PCR-confirmed or clinician-diagnosed COVID-19 case. Original data processing: Nucleated cell counts were estimated from reference gene primer amplification. Method: immunoSEQ multiplex PCR; TCRdb's copy keeps in-frame clones and lacks some. The D gene and trimming were derived from the DNA, and the V and J assignments and clone size from that table. The table lists some 320,000 clones, roughly nine tenths of them singletons.

The receptor was isolated from a woman in her forties or fifties who had been exposed to COVID-19. Sequencing was carried out using PBMCs or T cells enriched from blood (not recorded which). The V call is TRBV24-1, the J call TRBJ2-5; perhaps TRBD2 as D (5 bases). The CDR3: CATSEDRGEQETQYF. The CDR3 coding sequence is TGTGCCACCAGTGAAGATCGGGGAGAACAAGAGACCCAGTACTTC.